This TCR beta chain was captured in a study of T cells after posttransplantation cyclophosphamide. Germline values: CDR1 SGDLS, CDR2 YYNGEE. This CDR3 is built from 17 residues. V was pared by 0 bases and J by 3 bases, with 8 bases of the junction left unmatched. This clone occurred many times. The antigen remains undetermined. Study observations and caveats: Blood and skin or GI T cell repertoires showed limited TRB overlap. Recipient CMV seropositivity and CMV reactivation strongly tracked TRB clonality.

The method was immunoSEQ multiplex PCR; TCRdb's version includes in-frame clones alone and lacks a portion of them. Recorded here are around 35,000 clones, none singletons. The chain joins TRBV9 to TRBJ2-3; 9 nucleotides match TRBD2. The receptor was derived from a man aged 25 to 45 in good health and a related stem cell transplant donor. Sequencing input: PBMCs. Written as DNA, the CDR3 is TGTGCCAGCAGCGTAGAGGGGACTAGCCCCCTTACAGATACGCAGTATTTT. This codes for CASSVEGTSPLTDTQYF. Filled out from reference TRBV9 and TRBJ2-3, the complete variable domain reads DSGVTQTPKHLITATGQRVTLRCSPRSGDLSVYWYQQSLDQGLQFLIQYYNGEERAKGNILERFSAQQFPDLHSELNLSSLELGDSALYFCASSVEGTSPLTDTQYFGPGTRLTVL.